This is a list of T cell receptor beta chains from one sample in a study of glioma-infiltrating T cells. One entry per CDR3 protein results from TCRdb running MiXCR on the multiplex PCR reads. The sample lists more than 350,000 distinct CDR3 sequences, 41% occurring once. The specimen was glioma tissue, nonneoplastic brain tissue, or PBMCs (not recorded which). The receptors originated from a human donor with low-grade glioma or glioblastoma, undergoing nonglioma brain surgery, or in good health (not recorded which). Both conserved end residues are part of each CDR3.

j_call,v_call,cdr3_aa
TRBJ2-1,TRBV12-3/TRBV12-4,CASSFSAGSGDEQFF
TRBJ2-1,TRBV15,CATSTTGAEQFF
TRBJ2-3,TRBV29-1,CSVVLDATDTQYF
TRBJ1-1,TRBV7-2,CASSFVIGANTETFF
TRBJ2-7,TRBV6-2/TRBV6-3,CASSYSPTGVNDEQYF
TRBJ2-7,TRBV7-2,CASSARGVSSYEQYF
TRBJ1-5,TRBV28,CAIRRQDLGPQHF
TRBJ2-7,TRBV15,CATSRDPPGLAGVTNEQYF
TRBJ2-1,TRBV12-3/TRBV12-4,CASSSLLPEEQFF
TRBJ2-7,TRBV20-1,CSAGLAGLTYEQYF
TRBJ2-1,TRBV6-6,CASSYSAGPYNEQFF
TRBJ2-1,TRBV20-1,CSARGLVGMGWEQFF
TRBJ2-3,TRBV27,CASSFSGRRQDTQYF
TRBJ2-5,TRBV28,CASSHGNEFQETQYF
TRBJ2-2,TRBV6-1,CASSELAGDTGELFF
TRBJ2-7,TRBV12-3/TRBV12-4,CASSFFSHEQYF
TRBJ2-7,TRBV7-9,CASSPSRVYVCEQYF
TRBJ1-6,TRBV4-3,CASSQDRGGGSPLHF
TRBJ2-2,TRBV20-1,CSATRVDTGELFF
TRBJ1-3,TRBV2,CASSEKLSGNTIYF
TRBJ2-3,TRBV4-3,CASSQEGNGDWGRTDTQYF
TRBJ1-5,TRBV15,CATSSSGGWGNQPQHF
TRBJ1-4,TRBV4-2,CASSQDRAGGEKLFF
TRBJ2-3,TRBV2,CASSEVGTRFLDTQYF
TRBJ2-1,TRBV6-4,CASSPTPGLAYTEQFF
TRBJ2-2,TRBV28,CASSLLSRGIAGELFF
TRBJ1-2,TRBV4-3,CASSQREGQGINYGYTF